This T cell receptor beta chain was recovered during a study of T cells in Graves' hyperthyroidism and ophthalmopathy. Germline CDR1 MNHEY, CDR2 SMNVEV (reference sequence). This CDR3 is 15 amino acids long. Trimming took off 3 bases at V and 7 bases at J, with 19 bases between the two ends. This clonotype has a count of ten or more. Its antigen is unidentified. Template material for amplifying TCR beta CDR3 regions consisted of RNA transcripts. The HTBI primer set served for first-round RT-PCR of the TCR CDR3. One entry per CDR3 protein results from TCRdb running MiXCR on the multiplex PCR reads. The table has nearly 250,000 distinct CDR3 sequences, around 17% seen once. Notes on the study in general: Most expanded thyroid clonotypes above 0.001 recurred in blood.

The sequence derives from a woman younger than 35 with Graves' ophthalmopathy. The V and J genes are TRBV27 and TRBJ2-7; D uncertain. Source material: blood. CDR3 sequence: CASSFLPLGFSEQYF. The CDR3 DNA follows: TGTGCCAGCAGTTTCCTGCCCTTAGGCTTTAGTGAGCAGTACTTC.